This T cell receptor beta chain appears in the sequencing data of a study of molecular identifiers for immune sequencing clone quantification. Sorted naive CD8 T cells were those defined as CD8+CD4-CCR7+CD45RA+. TCRdb used MiXCR to reprocess the PCR reads, holding one entry per CDR3 protein. The sample holds just under 20,000 distinct CDR3 sequences; 20% to 25% are singletons and the top ten take about 6%. This clonotype was detected ten times or more. Its antigen remains unidentified. Study outcomes and limitations: In a background of around 1 million naive cells, spiked Jurkat TCR RNA from one cell was reportedly detectable.

The source is a human donor in good health. Some libraries in this study had Jurkat cell RNA spiked in. Sequenced input: naive CD8+ T cells from blood, with Jurkat cell RNA spiked in. Sample subset: FACS-sorted CD8+CD4-CCR7+CD45RA+ naive T cells.

The CDR3 nucleotides read TGCAGCGTTTCGGGGGGACAGGCGACCTACGAGCAGTACTTC. This sequence encodes CSVSGGQATYEQYF. V usage is TRBV29-1 and J usage is TRBJ2-7; maybe TRBD1 (8 bases). This CDR3 has 14 residues. V lost 5 bases, J lost 2 bases, and 16 bases lay in between. Germline-derived CDR1 and CDR2 are SQVTM and ANQGSEA.